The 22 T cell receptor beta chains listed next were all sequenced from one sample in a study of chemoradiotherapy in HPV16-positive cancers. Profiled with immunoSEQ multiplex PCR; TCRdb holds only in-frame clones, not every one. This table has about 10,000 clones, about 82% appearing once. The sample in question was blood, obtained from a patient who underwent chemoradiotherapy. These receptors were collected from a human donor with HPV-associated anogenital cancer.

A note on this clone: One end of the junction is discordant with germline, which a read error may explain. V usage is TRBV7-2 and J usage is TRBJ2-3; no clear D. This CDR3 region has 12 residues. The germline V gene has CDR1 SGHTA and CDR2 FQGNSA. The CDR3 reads CASSLSIDTQYF. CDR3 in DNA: TGTGCCAGCAGCTTAAGCATAGATACGCAGTATTTT.

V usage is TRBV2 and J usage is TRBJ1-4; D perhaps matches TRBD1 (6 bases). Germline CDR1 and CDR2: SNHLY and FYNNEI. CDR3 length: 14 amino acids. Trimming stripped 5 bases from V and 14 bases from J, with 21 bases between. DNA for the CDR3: TGTGCCAGCAGTCCCCAGGGGTTAATGAAAATTCTGTTTTTT. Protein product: CASSPQGLMKILFF.

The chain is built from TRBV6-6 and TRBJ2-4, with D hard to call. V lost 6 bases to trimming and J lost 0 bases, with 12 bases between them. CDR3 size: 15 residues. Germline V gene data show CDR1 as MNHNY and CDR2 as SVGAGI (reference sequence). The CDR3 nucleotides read TGTGCCAGCAGCCAAACCCAGTCAGCCAAAAACATTCAGTACTTC. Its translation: CASSQTQSAKNIQYF.

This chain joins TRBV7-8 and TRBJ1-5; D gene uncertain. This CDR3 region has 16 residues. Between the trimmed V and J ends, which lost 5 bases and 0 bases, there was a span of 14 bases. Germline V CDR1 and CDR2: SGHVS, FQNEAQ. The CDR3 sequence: CASSLRTSNSNQPQHF. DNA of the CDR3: TGTGCCAGCAGCCTAAGGACCAGTAATAGCAATCAGCCCCAGCATTTT.

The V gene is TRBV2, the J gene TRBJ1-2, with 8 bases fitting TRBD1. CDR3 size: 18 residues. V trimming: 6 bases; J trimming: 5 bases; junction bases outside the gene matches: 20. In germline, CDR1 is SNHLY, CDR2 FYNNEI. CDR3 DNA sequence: TGTGCCAGCAGAATCGAACCCGACGACAGGGGACGGGGGTATGGCTACACCTTC. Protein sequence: CASRIEPDDRGRGYGYTF.

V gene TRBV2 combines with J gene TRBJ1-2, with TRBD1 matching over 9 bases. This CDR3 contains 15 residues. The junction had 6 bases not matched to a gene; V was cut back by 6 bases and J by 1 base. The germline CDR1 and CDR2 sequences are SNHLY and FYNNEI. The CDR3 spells CASRGQGAINYGYTF. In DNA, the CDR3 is TGTGCCAGCAGGGGACAGGGCGCAATTAACTATGGCTACACCTTC.

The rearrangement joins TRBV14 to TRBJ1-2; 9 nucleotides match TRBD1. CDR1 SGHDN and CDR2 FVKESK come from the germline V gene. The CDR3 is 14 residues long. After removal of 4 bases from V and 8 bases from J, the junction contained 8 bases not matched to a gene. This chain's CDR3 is CASSLLQGAGGYTF. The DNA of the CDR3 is TGTGCCAGCAGCCTATTACAGGGGGCAGGGGGCTACACCTTC.

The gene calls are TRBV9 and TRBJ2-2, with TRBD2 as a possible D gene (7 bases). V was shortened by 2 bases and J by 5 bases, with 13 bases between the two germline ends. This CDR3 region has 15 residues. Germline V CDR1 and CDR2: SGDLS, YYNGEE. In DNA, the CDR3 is TGTGCCAGCAGCGTTTGGACTAGGGGGACCGGGGAGCTGTTTTTT. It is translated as CASSVWTRGTGELFF. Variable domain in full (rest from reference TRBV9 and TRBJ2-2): DSGVTQTPKHLITATGQRVTLRCSPRSGDLSVYWYQQSLDQGLQFLIQYYNGEERAKGNILERFSAQQFPDLHSELNLSSLELGDSALYFCASSVWTRGTGELFFGEGSRLTVL.

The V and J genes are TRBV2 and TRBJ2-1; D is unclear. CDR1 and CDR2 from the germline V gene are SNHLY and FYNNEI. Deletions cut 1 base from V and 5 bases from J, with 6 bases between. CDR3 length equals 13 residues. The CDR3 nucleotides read TGTGCCAGCAGTGAAGACTACCACAATGAGCAGTTCTTC. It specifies CASSEDYHNEQFF.

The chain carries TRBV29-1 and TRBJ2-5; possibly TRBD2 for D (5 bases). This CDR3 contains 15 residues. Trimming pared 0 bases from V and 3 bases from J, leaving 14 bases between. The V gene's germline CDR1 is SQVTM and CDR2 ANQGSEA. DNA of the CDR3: TGCAGCGTTGAAGATCCGTGGACTGTTAAAGAGACCCAGTACTTC. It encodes CSVEDPWTVKETQYF.

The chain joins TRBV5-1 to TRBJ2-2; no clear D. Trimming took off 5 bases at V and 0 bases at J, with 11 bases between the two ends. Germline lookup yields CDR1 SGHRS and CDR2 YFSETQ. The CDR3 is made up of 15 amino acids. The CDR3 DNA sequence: TGCGCCAGCAGACCTCTACAGTCGAACACCGGGGAGCTGTTTTTT. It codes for CASRPLQSNTGELFF.

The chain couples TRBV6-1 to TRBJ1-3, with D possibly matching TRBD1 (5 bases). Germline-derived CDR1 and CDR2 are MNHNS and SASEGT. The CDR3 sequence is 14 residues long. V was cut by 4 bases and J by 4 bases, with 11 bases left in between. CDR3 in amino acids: CASSGTGAGNTIYF. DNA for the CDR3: TGTGCCAGCAGTGGAACAGGCGCCGGAAACACCATATATTTT.

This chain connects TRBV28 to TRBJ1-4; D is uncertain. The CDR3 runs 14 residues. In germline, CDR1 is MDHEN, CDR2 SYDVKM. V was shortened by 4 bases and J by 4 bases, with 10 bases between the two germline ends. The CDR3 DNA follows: TGTGCCAGCAGTTCCCCAACCCTTAATGAAAAACTGTTTTTT. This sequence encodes CASSSPTLNEKLFF.

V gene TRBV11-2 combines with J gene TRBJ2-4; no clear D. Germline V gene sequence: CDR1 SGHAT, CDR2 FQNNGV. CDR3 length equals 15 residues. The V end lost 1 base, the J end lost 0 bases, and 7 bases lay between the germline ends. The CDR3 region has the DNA TGTGCCAGCAGCTTAGGTCTTCTAGCCAAAAACATTCAGTACTTC. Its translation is CASSLGLLAKNIQYF.

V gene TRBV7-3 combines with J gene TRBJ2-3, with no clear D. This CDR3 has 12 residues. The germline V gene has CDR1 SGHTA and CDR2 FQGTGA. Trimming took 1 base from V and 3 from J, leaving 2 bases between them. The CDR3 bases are TGTGCCAGCAGCTTAATGACAGATACGCAGTATTTT. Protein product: CASSLMTDTQYF.

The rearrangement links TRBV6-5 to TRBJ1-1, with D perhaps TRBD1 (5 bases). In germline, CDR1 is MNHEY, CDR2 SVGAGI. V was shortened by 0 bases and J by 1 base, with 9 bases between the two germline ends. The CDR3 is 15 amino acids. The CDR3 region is CASSYSWQGNTEAFF. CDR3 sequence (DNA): TGTGCCAGCAGTTACTCGTGGCAGGGGAACACTGAAGCTTTCTTT.

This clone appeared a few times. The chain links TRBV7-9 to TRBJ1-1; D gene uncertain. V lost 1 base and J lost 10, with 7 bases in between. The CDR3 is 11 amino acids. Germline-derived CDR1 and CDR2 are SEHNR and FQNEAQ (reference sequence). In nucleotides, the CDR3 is TGTGCCAGCAGCTTAGTTGGGCGAGCTTTCTTT. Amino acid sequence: CASSLVGRAFF.

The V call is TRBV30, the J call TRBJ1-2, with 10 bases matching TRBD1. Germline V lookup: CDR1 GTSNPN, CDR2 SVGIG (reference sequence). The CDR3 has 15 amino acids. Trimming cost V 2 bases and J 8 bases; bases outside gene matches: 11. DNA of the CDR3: TGTGCCTGGAGTATCACACCCGGGACAGGGGTCGGCTACACCTTC. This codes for CAWSITPGTGVGYTF.

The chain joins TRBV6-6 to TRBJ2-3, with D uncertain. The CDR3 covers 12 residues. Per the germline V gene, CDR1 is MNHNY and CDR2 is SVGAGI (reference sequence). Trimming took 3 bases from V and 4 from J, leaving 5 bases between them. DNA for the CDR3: TGTGCCAGCAGTTATCGAGCAGATACGCAGTATTTT. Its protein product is CASSYRADTQYF.

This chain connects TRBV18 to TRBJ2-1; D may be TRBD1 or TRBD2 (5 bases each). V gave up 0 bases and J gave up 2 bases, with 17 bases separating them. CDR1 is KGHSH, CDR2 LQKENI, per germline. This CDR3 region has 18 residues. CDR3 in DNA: TGTGCCAGCTCACCACCCCCCGCTCCGGGACGGCCCTACAATGAGCAGTTCTTC. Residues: CASSPPPAPGRPYNEQFF.

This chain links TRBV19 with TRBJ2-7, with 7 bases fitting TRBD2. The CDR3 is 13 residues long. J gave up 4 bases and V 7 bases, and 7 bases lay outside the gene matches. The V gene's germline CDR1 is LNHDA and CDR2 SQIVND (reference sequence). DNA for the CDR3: TGTGCCAGTACCTCGGACGGGGGGTACGAGCAGTACTTC. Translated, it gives CASTSDGGYEQYF.

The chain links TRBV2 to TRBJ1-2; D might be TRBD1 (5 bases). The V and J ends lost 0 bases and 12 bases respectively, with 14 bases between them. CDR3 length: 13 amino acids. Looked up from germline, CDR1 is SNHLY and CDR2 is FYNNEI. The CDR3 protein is CASSEASRGSNTF. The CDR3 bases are TGTGCCAGCAGTGAAGCCAGTAGGGGTAGTAACACCTTC. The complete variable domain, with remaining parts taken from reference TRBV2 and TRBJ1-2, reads EPEVTQTPSHQVTQMGQEVILRCVPISNHLYFYWYRQILGQKVEFLVSFYNNEISEKSEIFDDQFSVERPDGSNFTLKIRSTKLEDSAMYFCASSEASRGSNTFGSGTRLTVV.